One sample yielded the 28 T cell receptor beta chains listed below, sequenced in a study of blood T cell repertoires in COVID-19. Only in-frame clones appear in the TCRdb table, and some are missing; sequencing was by immunoSEQ multiplex PCR. The sample contains around 450,000 clones, 75% to 90% of which appear only once. Specimen: PBMCs or T cells enriched from blood (not recorded which). The receptor set was obtained from a young woman who had recovered from COVID-19.

This clone has at least ten counts. The J gene is TRBJ2-5, the V gene TRBV3-1 (or the pseudogene TRBV3-2), with 9 bases identical to TRBD1. The length of the CDR3 is 14 residues. Germline V gene data show CDR1 as LGHDT and CDR2 as YNNKEL (reference sequence). The V gene end was trimmed by 1 base and the J gene end by 4 bases; junction bases not matched to a gene: 1. Written as DNA, the CDR3 is TGTGCCAGCAGCCAAGTACAGGGGGCAGAGACCCAGTACTTC. It codes for CASSQVQGAETQYF.

J is TRBJ2-3 and V is TRBV6-5; 11 bases align to TRBD2. The trim removed 9 bases at V and 2 bases at J, leaving 7 bases unmatched. The CDR3 is 15 residues long. Germline V CDR1 and CDR2: MNHEY, SVGAGI. DNA of the CDR3: TGTGCCAGTGGGACTAGCGGTTACTCCACAGATACGCAGTATTTT. Its translation: CASGTSGYSTDTQYF.

This clone occurred a few times. The chain employs TRBV5-5 and TRBJ1-6; D is unclear. Trimming removed 2 bases at V and 8 bases at J, with 14 bases between. Germline CDR1 and CDR2: SGHKS and YYEKEE (reference sequence). The CDR3 is 15 amino acids. DNA of the CDR3: TGTGCCAGCAGCTTTATAACGGGGAGGGATTCACCCCTCCACTTT. The encoded protein is CASSFITGRDSPLHF.

V and J are TRBV19 and TRBJ1-1; TRBD1 agrees at 7 bases. This CDR3 contains 17 residues. Looked up from germline, CDR1 is LNHDA and CDR2 is SQIVND (reference sequence). Trimming took 6 bases from V and 1 from J; bases not matched to a gene: 14. The CDR3 nucleotides read TGTGCCAGTAGATCCCTCAGGGGGAAGGAAGAGAACACTGAAGCTTTCTTT. Amino acids: CASRSLRGKEENTEAFF.

The V and J genes are TRBV6-2 or TRBV6-3 and TRBJ1-2; 8 bases are a match to TRBD1. Germline CDR1 is MNHEY and CDR2 is SVGEGT. The CDR3 is 15 residues long. Trimming took 4 bases from V and 4 from J; bases not matched to a gene: 8. The CDR3 protein is CASSSTDRGIYGYTF. CDR3 DNA: TGTGCCAGCAGTTCGACCGACAGGGGAATCTATGGCTACACCTTC.

The CDR3 nucleotides read TGTGCCAGCTCACCTTGGACAGGGATAACCGATTACGAGCAGTACTTC. Protein sequence: CASSPWTGITDYEQYF. The gene calls are TRBV18 and TRBJ2-7; TRBD1 matches at 8 bases. Losses at the gene ends were 3 bases for V and 4 bases for J; bases not matched to a gene: 11. There are 16 residues in the CDR3. CDR1 KGHSH and CDR2 LQKENI come from the germline V gene.

The chain is built from TRBV15 and TRBJ2-1; no firm D call. This CDR3 has 14 residues. V gave up 6 bases and J gave up 7 bases, with 16 bases separating them. In germline, CDR1 is LNHNV, CDR2 YYDKDF (reference sequence). This CDR3 reads CATREGSRVNEQFF. CDR3 DNA sequence: TGTGCCACCAGGGAAGGAAGCCGGGTAAATGAGCAGTTCTTC.

The chain employs TRBV7-2 and TRBJ2-5, with 8 bases identical to TRBD2. The CDR3 totals 13 residues. Per the germline V gene, CDR1 is SGHTA and CDR2 is FQGNSA. V gave up 3 bases and J gave up 9 bases; unmatched junction bases: 6. The CDR3 sequence is CASSFSGVSAQYF. The CDR3 DNA reads TGTGCCAGCAGCTTTAGCGGGGTTTCGGCCCAGTACTTC.

A single count supports this clone. The CDR3 is CASSQDLAYQPQHF. CDR3 DNA: TGTGCCAGCAGCCAAGATTTAGCTTATCAGCCCCAGCATTTT. The chain carries TRBV3-1 (or the pseudogene TRBV3-2) and TRBJ1-5; no clear D gene. The germline V gene encodes CDR1 LGHDT and CDR2 YNNKEL (reference sequence). The germline V and J ends were trimmed by 0 bases and 5 bases, with 8 bases remaining between them. The CDR3 totals 14 residues.

The chain has TRBV2 and TRBJ2-2; 9 nucleotides align to TRBD1. The V segment lost 5 bases and the J segment 1 base; nucleotides outside the gene matches: 5. CDR3 length: 16 residues. Germline V lookup: CDR1 SNHLY, CDR2 FYNNEI. The CDR3 DNA reads TGTGCCAGCAGTCTACAGGGGGCGGAGAACACCGGGGAGCTGTTTTTT. This translates into CASSLQGAENTGELFF.

This clone was counted once. Written as DNA, the CDR3 is TGTGCCAGCAGCTTATACCGCGGGGAGTTCACCGGGGAGCTGTTTTTT. Amino acids: CASSLYRGEFTGELFF. This sequence joins TRBV7-2 and TRBJ2-2; tentative D call: TRBD2 (6 bases). The V gene's germline CDR1 is SGHTA and CDR2 FQGNSA. V dropped 2 bases and J dropped 4 bases, with 14 bases sitting between them. The CDR3 loop spans 16 amino acids.

This clone was recorded a few times. J is TRBJ1-6 and V is TRBV6-1; tentatively, D is TRBD1 (6 bases). The CDR3 is 15 amino acids. V lost 1 base and J 2 bases, leaving 6 bases between the germline ends. Germline V gene data show CDR1 as MNHNS and CDR2 as SASEGT. CDR3 region: CASSEGTAYNSPLHF. The DNA of the CDR3 is TGTGCCAGCAGTGAAGGGACAGCCTATAATTCACCCCTCCACTTT.

The chain links TRBV6-1 to TRBJ1-2, with D possibly TRBD1 on 6 matching bases. Germline CDR1 is MNHNS and CDR2 is SASEGT. V lost 2 bases and J 6 bases, leaving 7 bases between the germline ends. This CDR3 is 12 amino acids long. Written as DNA, the CDR3 is TGTGCCAGCAGTGAACACAGGGATGGCTACACCTTC. It specifies CASSEHRDGYTF.

The V and J genes are TRBV12-5 and TRBJ2-2; D perhaps matches TRBD1 (6 bases). V was trimmed by 1 base and J by 0 bases, leaving 12 bases between them. The V gene's germline CDR1 is LGHNT and CDR2 FRNRAP. This CDR3 spans 17 amino acids. CDR3 loop: CASGLEGYRANTGELFF. As DNA, the CDR3 is TGTGCTAGTGGTTTGGAAGGGTACAGGGCGAACACCGGGGAGCTGTTTTTT.

This sequence joins TRBV19 and TRBJ1-1; TRBD1 might be the D (5 bases). The CDR3 spans 11 residues. Trimming cost V 4 bases and J 5 bases, with 5 bases left between them. Germline V gives CDR1 LNHDA, CDR2 SQIVND (reference sequence). The CDR3 nucleotides read TGTGCCAGTAGTAAGGGGACTGAAGCTTTCTTT. Encoded protein: CASSKGTEAFF. The variable domain in full, completed from reference TRBV19 and TRBJ1-1, reads DGGITQSPKYLFRKEGQNVTLSCEQNLNHDAMYWYRQDPGQGLRLIYYSQIVNDFQKGDIAEGYSVSREKKESFPLTVTSAQKNPTAFYLCASSKGTEAFFGQGTRLTVV.

The rearrangement links TRBV19 to TRBJ1-1; TRBD1 might be the D (6 bases). Germline V lookup: CDR1 LNHDA, CDR2 SQIVND (reference sequence). Trimming cost V 3 bases and J 9 bases, with 17 bases left between them. This CDR3 has 14 amino acids. The CDR3 loop is CASSIGAGDQKAFF. DNA for the CDR3: TGTGCCAGTAGTATTGGGGCAGGGGATCAAAAAGCTTTCTTT.

This chain connects TRBV19 to TRBJ1-5; possibly TRBD1 for D (5 bases). Germline CDR1 and CDR2: LNHDA and SQIVND (reference sequence). V lost 3 bases and J lost 0, with 15 bases in between. There are 17 residues in the CDR3. The DNA of the CDR3 is TGTGCCAGTAGTATTTGGGGCAGAGACGTTAGCAATCAGCCCCAGCATTTT. Protein sequence: CASSIWGRDVSNQPQHF. Full variable domain (missing parts from reference TRBV19 and TRBJ1-5): DGGITQSPKYLFRKEGQNVTLSCEQNLNHDAMYWYRQDPGQGLRLIYYSQIVNDFQKGDIAEGYSVSREKKESFPLTVTSAQKNPTAFYLCASSIWGRDVSNQPQHFGDGTRLSIL.

This chain uses TRBV5-4 with TRBJ2-2, with TRBD1 matching over 7 bases. This CDR3 spans 16 amino acids. Germline CDR1 reads SGHNT; CDR2 reads YYREEE (reference sequence). Unmatched junction bases numbered 7, after V lost 0 bases and J lost 5 bases. The CDR3 DNA reads TGTGCCAGCAGCTTGGCCCTCGACAGGGCGACCGGGGAGCTGTTTTTT. Translated: CASSLALDRATGELFF. Supplemented by reference TRBV5-4 and TRBJ2-2, the full variable domain reads ETGVTQSPTHLIKTRGQQVTLRCSSQSGHNTVSWYQQALGQGPQFIFQYYREEENGRGNFPPRFSGLQFPNYSSELNVNALELDDSALYLCASSLALDRATGELFFGEGSRLTVL.

The chain recombines TRBV11-2 with TRBJ1-1; 7 bases align to TRBD1. CDR1 SGHAT and CDR2 FQNNGV come from the germline V gene. The CDR3 is 16 residues long. The junction had 11 bases not matched to a gene; V was cut back by 3 bases and J by 4 bases. The CDR3 nucleotides are TGTGCCAGCAGCTTTACTGTTTTACAGGGGAGCACTGAAGCTTTCTTT. Translation gives CASSFTVLQGSTEAFF.

The chain uses TRBV5-1 and TRBJ2-3; TRBD1 matches 7 bases. The CDR3 sequence is 14 residues long. CDR1 is SGHRS, CDR2 YFSETQ, per germline. The trim removed 2 bases at V and 2 bases at J, leaving 2 bases unmatched. CDR3 loop: CASSLDRVTDTQYF. The DNA for the CDR3 is TGCGCCAGCAGCTTAGACAGGGTCACAGATACGCAGTATTTT.

The chain carries TRBV15 and TRBJ2-3; TRBD1 matches 10 bases. This CDR3 spans 15 amino acids. CDR1 and CDR2 from the germline V gene are LNHNV and YYDKDF (reference sequence). The trim removed 5 bases at V and 4 bases at J, leaving 6 bases unmatched. In DNA, the CDR3 is TGTGCCACCAGCTCCCGGGACAGGGGCCCAGATACGCAGTATTTT. Residues: CATSSRDRGPDTQYF.

V is TRBV11-2 and J is TRBJ2-3; tentative D call: TRBD2 (5 bases). CDR1 is SGHAT, CDR2 FQNNGV, per germline. This CDR3 region has 17 residues. The V gene lost 6 bases and the J gene lost 2 bases, with 21 bases spanning the gap. For the CDR3, the DNA is TGTGCCAGCAGTCGAGGTCGAGGGAGTGGTCACACAGATACGCAGTATTTT. It translates to CASSRGRGSGHTDTQYF.

The rearrangement joins TRBV6-5 to TRBJ2-7; 7 nucleotides line up with TRBD2. V lost 8 bases, J lost 1 base, and 5 bases stayed unmatched. The CDR3 consists of 13 residues. Germline CDR1 MNHEY, CDR2 SVGAGI. CDR3 in amino acids: CASSGGGSYEQYF. The CDR3 nucleotides are TGTGCCAGCTCCGGCGGGGGATCCTACGAGCAGTACTTC.

This sequence joins TRBV7-2 and TRBJ2-5; TRBD2 aligns across 11 bases. Germline trimming cut 5 bases from V and 6 bases from J; bases unmatched to any gene: 8. The CDR3 is made up of 15 amino acids. Germline V gene sequence: CDR1 SGHTA, CDR2 FQGNSA. Here the CDR3 DNA reads TGTGCCAGCAGCAATTATCTAGCGGGGGGACAGACCCAGTACTTC. It is translated as CASSNYLAGGQTQYF.

The V gene is TRBV24-1, the J gene TRBJ1-3, with 8 positions matching TRBD1. With V trimmed by 4 bases and J by 0 bases, 10 bases remained unmatched. The CDR3 runs 18 residues. Germline V gene lookup returns CDR1 KGHDR and CDR2 SFDVKD. The CDR3 DNA reads TGTGCCACCAGTGACCCGGGACAGGCATCGGGCTCTGGAAACACCATATATTTT. It specifies CATSDPGQASGSGNTIYF.

J is TRBJ2-3 and V is TRBV5-5; 9 bases map to TRBD1. Germline V lookup: CDR1 SGHKS, CDR2 YYEKEE (reference sequence). V lost 3 bases, J lost 8 bases, and 10 bases stayed unmatched. The CDR3 sequence is 15 residues long. The CDR3 sequence: CASSSGTGIPGTQYF. CDR3 DNA sequence: TGTGCCAGCAGCTCTGGGACAGGGATCCCCGGTACGCAGTATTTT. The full variable domain, in which reference TRBV5-5 and TRBJ2-3 provide the parts outside the CDR3, is DAGVTQSPTHLIKTRGQQVTLRCSPISGHKSVSWYQQVLGQGPQFIFQYYEKEERGRGNFPDRFSARQFPNYSSELNVNALLLGDSALYLCASSSGTGIPGTQYFGPGTRLTVL.

V gene TRBV28 combines with J gene TRBJ1-5; 7 bases agree with TRBD1. This CDR3 comprises 17 residues. Per the germline V gene, CDR1 is MDHEN and CDR2 is SYDVKM. V was clipped by 7 bases and J by 1 base; unmatched bases: 13. CDR3 nucleotide sequence: TGTGCCAGCACAATACCGCCGGGACAGAAAAGCAATCAGCCCCAGCATTTT. Translated, it gives CASTIPPGQKSNQPQHF.

V is TRBV7-3 and J is TRBJ1-4; perhaps TRBD1 as D (6 bases). The CDR3 has 18 residues. The V gene lost 4 bases and the J gene lost 0 bases, with 18 bases spanning the gap. CDR1 SGHTA and CDR2 FQGTGA come from the germline V gene. CDR3 loop: CASSCEGHTLATNEKLFF. The CDR3 bases are TGTGCCAGCAGCTGTGAGGGACACACTCTCGCAACTAATGAAAAACTGTTTTTT.